The 23 T cell receptor beta chains below were found in one sample sequenced in a study of T cell clonality in common variable immunodeficiency. These receptors are not linked to any known antigen. Study results and caveats: Reportedly, TCR beta sequences from common variable immunodeficiency showed fewer deletions and N-nucleotide insertions.

Using immunoSEQ multiplex PCR, the repertoire was profiled, and TCRdb retains in-frame clones only, with some absent. The sample shows more than 13,000 clones, none of them appearing just once. Sample: peripheral blood mononuclear cells. The receptors were sampled from a human donor with common variable immunodeficiency.

A few counts support this clone. CDR3 protein: CASSRWGGGRDCSSYEQYF. The sequenced part of the CDR3 DNA is TGTGCCAGCTCCCGGTGGGGCGGTGGGAGGGACTGTAGCTCCTACGAG. The V and J genes are TRBV18 and TRBJ2-7; 7 bases are a match to TRBD2. The CDR3 end is not reached by the read, which stops 3 residues before it; the germline J gene fills it in. Unmatched junction bases numbered 20, after V lost 6 bases and J lost 0 bases. The CDR3 length is 19 residues. Germline values: CDR1 KGHSH, CDR2 LQKENI.

This clone was observed a few times. The read comes to an end 3 residues before the CDR3 does, leaving the germline J gene to fill in the end. The rearrangement joins TRBV19 to TRBJ1-5, with 7 bases identical to TRBD1. The germline V gene has CDR1 LNHDA and CDR2 SQIVND (reference sequence). The CDR3 contains 15 residues. The J segment lost 4 bases and the V segment lost 3 bases, leaving 6 bases of the junction unmatched. The DNA read from the CDR3 is TGTGCCAGTAGTATCACGGACAGGTTAAATCAGCCC. Its protein is CASSITDRLNQP. The whole CDR3 protein reads CASSITDRLNQPQHF. Complete variable domain (other parts from reference TRBV19 and TRBJ1-5): DGGITQSPKYLFRKEGQNVTLSCEQNLNHDAMYWYRQDPGQGLRLIYYSQIVNDFQKGDIAEGYSVSREKKESFPLTVTSAQKNPTAFYLCASSITDRLNQPQHFGDGTRLSIL.

The CDR3 sequence is CASRSGTGGSSNQPQHF. The sequenced part of the CDR3 DNA is TGTGCCAGTAGGTCCGGGACAGGGGGCTCTAGCAATCAGCCC. The chain has TRBV19 and TRBJ1-5, with 12 bases that match TRBD1. The missing CDR3 end, 3 residues past where the read stops, is filled in from the germline J gene. With 6 bases clipped from V and 0 bases from J, the junction kept 6 bases outside the gene matches. The CDR3 is made up of 17 amino acids. The germline V gene has CDR1 LNHDA and CDR2 SQIVND (reference sequence).

Notes on this clone: The CDR3 end falls 3 residues outside the read, so it is completed with the germline J gene. The J gene is TRBJ2-5, the V gene TRBV7-2; 9 bases align to TRBD2. Germline V gene sequence: CDR1 SGHTA, CDR2 FQGNSA. The CDR3 length is 14 residues. Unmatched junction bases numbered 6, after V lost 5 bases and J lost 5 bases. The DNA read from the CDR3 is TGTGCCAGCAGCCCTTTAGCGGGGGTGGAGACC. Translated, it gives CASSPLAGVET. The whole CDR3 sequence reads CASSPLAGVETQYF.

This clone was seen a handful of times. The CDR3 is cut off 3 residues early in the read; its end comes from the germline J gene. The J gene is TRBJ1-4, the V gene TRBV7-9; tentatively, D is TRBD1 (6 bases). Germline CDR1 SEHNR, CDR2 FQNEAQ (reference sequence). The CDR3 is made up of 12 amino acids. CDR3 bases read: TGTGCCAGCAGCTCCGCAGACAGGAGA. Its protein is CASSSADRR. The full CDR3 sequence reads CASSSADRRLFF.

Notes on this clone: From the germline J gene comes the end of the CDR3, since the read stops 3 residues before it. The chain links TRBV18 to TRBJ1-3, with D maybe TRBD1 (6 bases). Germline V gene data show CDR1 as KGHSH and CDR2 as LQKENI. This CDR3 contains 16 residues. Trimming stripped 4 bases from V and 0 bases from J, with 13 bases between. The part of the CDR3 DNA that was read is TGTGCCAGCTCACGCGGGGGCCAGGCCTCTGGAAACACC. It specifies CASSRGGQASGNT. The entire CDR3 is CASSRGGQASGNTIYF.

In its sample, this clone was seen a few times. The observed sequence ends 3 residues before the CDR3 terminus, with the missing tail filled in from the germline J gene. The chain couples TRBV18 to TRBJ2-5; TRBD1 is a possible D gene (5 bases). Germline V gene data show CDR1 as KGHSH and CDR2 as LQKENI. The CDR3 is made up of 13 amino acids. V shed 7 bases and J shed 4 bases, with 13 bases lying between them. CDR3 bases read: TGTGCCAGCTATCAGGGCCTGGGAGAGACC. As protein: CASYQGLGET. In full, the CDR3 reads CASYQGLGETQYF. Complete variable domain (other parts from reference TRBV18 and TRBJ2-5): NAGVMQNPRHLVRRRGQEARLRCSPMKGHSHVYWYRQLPEEGLKFMVYLQKENIIDESGMPKERFSAEFPKEGPSILRIQQVVRGDSAAYFCASYQGLGETQYFGPGTRLLVL.

A note on this clone: With the read ending 3 residues before the CDR3 end, the germline J gene is used to fill in that end. The chain links TRBV18 to TRBJ2-5; D is uncertain. V lost 2 bases, J lost 2 bases, and 9 bases lay in between. This CDR3 region has 14 residues. Germline V gene lookup returns CDR1 KGHSH and CDR2 LQKENI. The CDR3 reads CASSPFKAQETQYF. The DNA read from the CDR3 is TGTGCCAGCTCACCATTTAAGGCACAAGAGACC.

Concerning this clone itself: The read gets to within 3 residues of the CDR3 end, and the germline J gene fills in the rest. The chain combines TRBV30 with TRBJ1-5; D is uncertain. The CDR3 is made up of 13 amino acids. Between the trimmed V and J ends, which lost 6 bases and 3 bases, there was a span of 12 bases. The germline gives CDR1 GTSNPN, CDR2 SVGIG (reference sequence). CDR3 DNA (partial): TGTGCCTGTACGTTAGGGTCCAATCAGCCC. Its translation is CACTLGSNQP. The full CDR3 protein reads CACTLGSNQPQHF.

As for this clone: The CDR3 end lies 3 residues beyond the end of the read and is filled in from the germline J gene. This chain joins TRBV7-9 and TRBJ2-4; D call uncertain. The length of the CDR3 is 13 residues. V lost 1 base, J lost 8 bases, and 9 bases lay in between. The germline V gene encodes CDR1 SEHNR and CDR2 FQNEAQ (reference sequence). The CDR3 region is CASSLDHRDIQYF. The sequenced CDR3 bases are TGTGCCAGCAGCTTAGACCATAGGGACATT.

In this sample, this clone turned up a few times. The missing CDR3 end, 3 residues past where the read stops, is filled in from the germline J gene. This chain joins TRBV20-1 and TRBJ2-5; 8 bases map to TRBD2. This CDR3 spans 15 amino acids. Germline lookup yields CDR1 DFQATT and CDR2 SNEGSKA (reference sequence). Germline trimming cut 0 bases from V and 5 bases from J; bases unmatched to any gene: 8. CDR3 DNA (partial): TGCAGTGCTAGAGACGGACGGGGGGGTATCGAGACC. Translating gives CSARDGRGGIET. The whole CDR3 protein reads CSARDGRGGIETQYF.

Of note for this clone: The read finishes 3 residues shy of the CDR3 end, and the germline J gene is used to complete it. The V call is TRBV7-9, the J call TRBJ2-7; 7 bases are a match to TRBD2. Germline V gene data show CDR1 as SEHNR and CDR2 as FQNEAQ (reference sequence). CDR3 length: 15 amino acids. The V and J ends lost 3 bases and 0 bases, in that order; junction bases with no gene match: 5. The sequenced part of the CDR3 DNA is TGTGCCAGCAGCTTTAGCCGGGACTACTCCTACGAG. Residues: CASSFSRDYSYE. The whole CDR3 sequence is CASSFSRDYSYEQYF.

This clone was seen a few times. The read halts 3 residues ahead of the CDR3 end, with the missing end drawn from the germline J gene. The rearrangement uses TRBV18 and TRBJ1-3, with D possibly TRBD1 on 5 matching bases. Germline-derived CDR1 and CDR2 are KGHSH and LQKENI. V was clipped by 2 bases and J by 4 bases, with 12 bases between them. CDR3 length: 15 residues. The CDR3 DNA, read in part, is TGTGCCAGCTCACCAGGGCAGGGTTACGGAAACACC. This translates into CASSPGQGYGNT. The entire CDR3 sequence reads CASSPGQGYGNTIYF.

With respect to this clone: The CDR3 is cut off 3 residues early in the read; its end comes from the germline J gene. The V and J genes are TRBV7-9 and TRBJ1-5, with D possibly being TRBD1 (5 bases). The CDR3 totals 14 residues. Germline V gives CDR1 SEHNR, CDR2 FQNEAQ (reference sequence). The V and J ends lost 2 bases and 4 bases respectively, with 9 bases between them. The CDR3 loop reads CASSLLGGNQPQHF. CDR3 bases read: TGTGCCAGCAGCTTATTGGGGGGTAATCAGCCC.

On this clone itself: The sequence runs out 3 residues before the end of the CDR3; the remainder is reconstructed from the germline J gene. The chain recombines TRBV7-2 with TRBJ2-5, with D possibly being TRBD2 (6 bases). Trimming removed 1 base at V and 2 bases at J, with 11 bases between. The CDR3 length is 15 residues. The germline V gene has CDR1 SGHTA and CDR2 FQGNSA. The chain's CDR3 is CASSLGGLLQETQYF. The covered CDR3 bases are TGTGCCAGCAGCTTAGGAGGACTACTACAAGAGACC.

This clone was seen only a few times. The read falls 3 residues short of the CDR3 end, and the missing part is taken from the germline J gene. The gene calls are TRBV18 and TRBJ2-7; 7 bases map to TRBD1. Germline lookup yields CDR1 KGHSH and CDR2 LQKENI. The CDR3 covers 13 residues. J was trimmed by 2 bases and V by 3 bases; bases with no gene match: 1. CDR3 sequence: CASSPGQTYEQYF. The DNA read from the CDR3 is TGTGCCAGCTCACCGGGACAGACCTACGAG.

This clone showed up just a few times. The read ends 3 residues before the CDR3 terminus; that terminus is restored from the germline J gene. The chain carries TRBV19 and TRBJ2-7, with TRBD2 identical over 9 bases. The trim removed 3 bases at V and 5 bases at J, leaving 8 bases unmatched. Germline CDR1 and CDR2: LNHDA and SQIVND (reference sequence). This CDR3 comprises 15 residues. The sequenced part of the CDR3 DNA is TGTGCCAGTAGTATGGGTCGCGGGGGGGCCAACGAG. Protein product: CASSMGRGGANE. The full CDR3 protein is CASSMGRGGANEQYF.

Details on this clone: The read terminates 3 residues before the CDR3 end, so the remaining end is supplied by the germline J gene. The chain links TRBV19 to TRBJ1-1, with TRBD1 matching over 8 bases. CDR3 length equals 16 residues. Germline-derived CDR1 and CDR2 are LNHDA and SQIVND (reference sequence). V trimming: 5 bases; J trimming: 3 bases; junction bases outside the gene matches: 11. The covered CDR3 bases are TGTGCCAGTAGTCTCGGGACAGGTCTATTGTACACTGAA. Its translation: CASSLGTGLLYTE. The CDR3 reads in full as CASSLGTGLLYTEAFF.

This clone showed up just a few times. With the read ending 3 residues before the CDR3 end, the germline J gene is used to fill in that end. The chain couples TRBV18 to TRBJ2-3, with 13 bases aligning to TRBD2. There are 17 residues in the CDR3. V trimming: 2 bases; J trimming: 0 bases; junction bases outside the gene matches: 2. In germline, CDR1 is KGHSH, CDR2 LQKENI. This chain's CDR3 is CASSPTTSGGSTDTQYF. The DNA read from the CDR3 is TGTGCCAGCTCACCAACGACTAGCGGGGGGAGCACAGATACG.

This clone was detected only a few times. With the read ending 3 residues before the CDR3 end, the germline J gene is used to fill in that end. The chain uses TRBV5-6 and TRBJ2-7, with D perhaps TRBD1 (6 bases). The CDR3 extends over 15 amino acids. The V gene lost 4 bases and the J gene lost 6 bases, with 20 bases spanning the gap. Looked up from germline, CDR1 is SGHDT and CDR2 is YYEEEE. The CDR3 bases that were read are TGTGCCAGCAGCCCGCCCTCTTACAGGGTGGGCGAG. It yields the protein CASSPPSYRVGE. The full-length CDR3 reads as CASSPPSYRVGEQYF.

As for this clone: The sequence runs out 3 residues before the end of the CDR3; the remainder is reconstructed from the germline J gene. The chain carries TRBV7-2 and TRBJ1-1; no clear D. The V end lost 2 bases, the J end lost 1 base, and 8 bases lay between the germline ends. This CDR3 comprises 14 residues. Germline V gene sequence: CDR1 SGHTA, CDR2 FQGNSA. CDR3 bases read: TGTGCCAGCAGCTTACAGCCGGGGAACACTGAA. This codes for CASSLQPGNTE. The entire CDR3 protein is CASSLQPGNTEAFF.

This clone was found a few times. Sequencing ends 3 residues short of the CDR3 end; the germline J gene provides the rest. The chain carries TRBV7-9 and TRBJ2-1, with D tentatively TRBD1 (5 bases). CDR1 SEHNR and CDR2 FQNEAQ come from the germline V gene (reference sequence). The V gene lost 2 bases and the J gene lost 3 bases, with 11 bases spanning the gap. The CDR3 totals 15 residues. The covered CDR3 bases are TGTGCCAGCAGCTTAAGGGGAAACCTCTACAATGAG. Residues: CASSLRGNLYNE. The complete CDR3 protein is CASSLRGNLYNEQFF.

Points on this clone: The read terminates 3 residues ahead of where the CDR3 ends, so the germline J gene completes it. The chain couples TRBV2 to TRBJ1-5; D call uncertain. Per the germline V gene, CDR1 is SNHLY and CDR2 is FYNNEI. The CDR3 is 11 residues long. Here the CDR3 reads CASSERVPQHF. Partial CDR3 DNA: TGTGCCAGCAGTGAAAGGGTCCCC.